This entry concerns a single TCR beta chain. Its antigen is still unknown. This entry is derived from a study of OX40 agonist ivuxolimab in advanced cancers. Study background: Dose-escalation subjects each had hepatocellular carcinoma, melanoma, renal cell or head and neck cancer. Study-wide findings and caveats: Clones of CD4+ and CD8+ blood T cells grew by week 6 at doses of 0.1 to 3.0 mg/kg. CD8+ T cells showed, on average, more clonal expansion than CD4+ cells. The authors also found low normalized T-cell clonal expansion in some nonresponders.

The protocol was immunoSEQ multiplex PCR, while the TCRdb copy is restricted to in-frame clones and leaves out a portion. The sample has some 80,000 clones, around 92% seen once. Trimming stripped 5 bases from V and 8 bases from J, with 19 bases between. CDR1 and CDR2 from the germline V gene are SEHNR and FQNEAQ (reference sequence). CDR3 length: 15 residues. The sample was CD4+ or CD8+ T cells sorted from blood, taken in a trial of the OX40 agonist ivuxolimab. The sequence was collected from an adult with an advanced solid tumor such as melanoma, head and neck, liver or kidney cancer. This chain connects TRBV7-9 to TRBJ2-4; D tentatively fits TRBD1 or TRBD2 (5 bases each). The CDR3 loop is CASSPWDPQADIQYF. CDR3 nucleotides: TGTGCCAGCAGCCCTTGGGACCCTCAAGCGGACATTCAGTACTTC.